One and the same sample provided the 28 T cell receptor beta chains below, sequenced in a study of a mutant IDH1 vaccine in newly diagnosed glioma. This table comes from immunoSEQ multiplex PCR, and its TCRdb copy is limited to in-frame clones, with some not included. The sample has roughly 32,000 clones, approximately 90% seen once. Time point given: week 47, end of study. Doses of 300 ug of mutant IDH1 20-mer peptide were given with topical imiquimod. These TCRs' antigens remain unknown. Sequenced here: PBMCs, sampled from a glioma patient whose treatment included an IDH1 peptide vaccine. These receptors all stem from a man aged 35-49 years with glioma.

This chain connects TRBV7-7 to TRBJ2-7, with a possible D match to TRBD2 (6 bases). Trimming pared 5 bases from V and 0 bases from J, leaving 20 bases between. Germline CDR1 SSHAT, CDR2 FNYEAQ (reference sequence). This CDR3 is built from 17 residues. The CDR3 reads CASSPRTFSGFSYEQYV. CDR3 bases: TGTGCCAGCAGCCCCCGGACTTTTAGCGGCTTCTCCTACGAGCAGTACGTC.

The chain combines TRBV7-9 with TRBJ1-1; D uncertain. CDR1 and CDR2 (germline): SEHNR, FQNEAQ (reference sequence). V lost 5 bases, J lost 4 bases, and 17 bases lay in between. The CDR3 is 15 residues long. The CDR3 protein is CASSPQILELTEAFF. The CDR3 bases are TGTGCCAGCAGCCCACAAATCCTGGAACTCACTGAAGCTTTCTTT.

V usage is TRBV7-9 and J usage is TRBJ2-1; D remains unclear. V lost 7 bases and J lost 13, with 14 bases in between. The germline V gene encodes CDR1 SEHNR and CDR2 FQNEAQ (reference sequence). CDR3 length: 11 amino acids. The CDR3 sequence is CASTTYGVQFF. In DNA, the CDR3 is TGTGCCAGCACTACCTACGGCGTCCAGTTCTTC.

This chain connects TRBV6-4 to TRBJ1-2; D gene ambiguous. Trimming shortened V by 0 bases and J by 0 bases, and 11 bases separated the two germline ends. Germline CDR1 MRHNA, CDR2 SNTAGT. This CDR3 has 16 residues. The CDR3 loop reads CASSDSGQVANYGYTF. CDR3 bases: TGTGCCAGCAGTGACTCGGGTCAGGTAGCTAACTATGGCTACACCTTC.

This rearrangement joins TRBV25-1 to TRBJ1-6; 11 positions agree with TRBD1. The CDR3 spans 17 residues. Trimming at V came to 6 bases and at J to 9 bases, leaving 13 bases not matched to a gene. From germline, CDR1 is MGHDK and CDR2 SYGVNS. CDR3: CASRTSGTGGNSSPLHF. CDR3 nucleotides: TGTGCCAGCAGAACATCCGGGACAGGGGGAAACTCTTCACCCCTCCACTTT.

Comments on this clone: Additional DNA sequences in this sample encode the identical CDR3. The CDR3: CASSLGRRETQYF. CDR3 in DNA: TGTGCCAGCTCACTCGGGCGTCGAGAGACCCAGTACTTC. V and J are TRBV18 and TRBJ2-5; D unclear. Germline CDR1 KGHSH, CDR2 LQKENI. Trimming removed 4 bases from V and 4 bases from J, with 10 bases in between. There are 13 residues in the CDR3.

The J gene is TRBJ2-1, the V gene TRBV9, with D maybe TRBD2 (5 bases). Germline-derived CDR1 and CDR2 are SGDLS and YYNGEE. The CDR3 loop spans 17 amino acids. V lost 4 bases and J 2 bases, leaving 19 bases between the germline ends. CDR3: CASSPSGEILPYNEQFF. In nucleotides, the CDR3 is TGTGCCAGCAGCCCATCTGGGGAGATCCTACCCTACAATGAGCAGTTCTTC.

The chain links TRBV5-1 to TRBJ2-4; D gene uncertain. Per the germline V gene, CDR1 is SGHRS and CDR2 is YFSETQ. This CDR3 has 18 residues. Trimming cost V 4 bases and J 0 bases, with 20 bases left between them. The CDR3 spells CASSQSRTDQLAKNIQYF. The CDR3 bases are TGCGCCAGCAGCCAATCCCGGACGGATCAACTAGCCAAAAACATTCAGTACTTC. Full variable domain (outside the CDR3, taken from reference TRBV5-1 and TRBJ2-4): KAGVTQTPRYLIKTRGQQVTLSCSPISGHRSVSWYQQTPGQGLQFLFEYFSETQRNKGNFPGRFSGRQFSNSRSEMNVSTLELGDSALYLCASSQSRTDQLAKNIQYFGAGTRLSVL.

This chain uses TRBV19 with TRBJ2-7, with 8 bases lining up with TRBD1. V trimming: 6 bases; J trimming: 3 bases; junction bases outside the gene matches: 4. Germline loops: CDR1 LNHDA, CDR2 SQIVND (reference sequence). The CDR3 length is 13 residues. The CDR3 region is CASSVQGGYEQYV. Here the CDR3 DNA reads TGTGCCAGTAGCGTACAGGGGGGCTACGAGCAGTACGTC.

V is TRBV10-3 and J is TRBJ1-2, with D possibly TRBD1 on 6 matching bases. Germline loops: CDR1 ENHRY, CDR2 SYGVKD. V lost 2 bases and J lost 8, with 12 bases in between. The CDR3 runs 13 residues. CDR3 in DNA: TGTGCCATCAGTGAGGCAGGGGACGGGGGCTACACCTTC. Its translation is CAISEAGDGGYTF.

The rearrangement links TRBV27 to TRBJ2-2; TRBD1 matches at 7 bases. CDR1 and CDR2 (germline): MNHEY, SMNVEV (reference sequence). This CDR3 comprises 17 residues. V lost 3 bases and J lost 2; bases outside the gene matches: 9. The CDR3 coding sequence is TGTGCCAGCAGTTTTTTCTCGGACAGGCTAAACACCGGGGAGCTGTTTTTT. Translated, it gives CASSFFSDRLNTGELFF.

The chain joins TRBV4-3 to TRBJ2-5; no firm D call. Trimming stripped 4 bases from V and 5 bases from J, with 11 bases between. CDR3 size: 13 residues. Looked up from germline, CDR1 is LGHNA and CDR2 is YSLEER. CDR3 sequence reads: CASSRGMGETQYF. The CDR3 bases are TGCGCCAGCAGCCGGGGTATGGGCGAGACCCAGTACTTC.

The chain has TRBV5-4 and TRBJ1-2; D call uncertain. The germline CDR1 and CDR2 sequences are SGHNT and YYREEE (reference sequence). This CDR3 spans 14 amino acids. Trimming took off 5 bases at V and 4 bases at J, with 15 bases between the two ends. CDR3 coding DNA: TGTGCCAGCAGACCCGGAGGAGTTGGCTATGGCTACACCTTC. Its translation: CASRPGGVGYGYTF.

This chain links TRBV7-9 with TRBJ1-2, with D hard to call. The CDR3 sequence is 15 residues long. Trimming pared 5 bases from V and 6 bases from J, leaving 19 bases between. Germline V gene sequence: CDR1 SEHNR, CDR2 FQNEAQ (reference sequence). CDR3 DNA: TGTGCCAGCAGCGCCGGTATCGGCGCCTTCAATGGCTACACCTTC. The encoded protein is CASSAGIGAFNGYTF. The full variable domain, with the rest looked up from reference TRBV7-9 and TRBJ1-2, is DTGVSQNPRHKITKRGQNVTFRCDPISEHNRLYWYRQTLGQGPEFLTYFQNEAQLEKSRLLSDRFSAERPKGSFSTLEIQRTEQGDSAMYLCASSAGIGAFNGYTFGSGTRLTVV.

The chain employs TRBV7-2 and TRBJ2-5; D remains unclear. The CDR3 is 14 amino acids. Germline lookup yields CDR1 SGHTA and CDR2 FQGNSA. With 4 bases removed from V and 3 bases from J, the gap between germline ends came to 12 bases. The CDR3: CASSSLGYKETQYF. The DNA for the CDR3 is TGTGCCAGCAGCTCGTTAGGATACAAAGAGACCCAGTACTTC.

This chain joins TRBV29-1 and TRBJ2-1, with D perhaps being TRBD1 or TRBD2 (7 bases each). Per germline, CDR1 SQVTM and CDR2 ANQGSEA. CDR3 length: 12 amino acids. CDR3 in DNA: TGCAGGGGAGGGGACAGTGACAATGAGCAGTTCTTC. Translating gives CRGGDSDNEQFF.

The rearrangement links TRBV7-2 to TRBJ2-1; D is unclear. This CDR3 has 15 residues. Germline loops: CDR1 SGHTA, CDR2 FQGNSA. V was cut by 5 bases and J by 0 bases, with 11 bases left in between. CDR3 region: CASSAEGSSYNEQFF. The CDR3 coding sequence is TGTGCCAGCAGCGCGGAAGGTAGCTCCTACAATGAGCAGTTCTTC. Looking up the rest from reference TRBV7-2 and TRBJ2-1 gives the full variable domain: GAGVSQSPSNKVTEKGKDVELRCDPISGHTALYWYRQSLGQGLEFLIYFQGNSAPDKSGLPSDRFSAERTGGSVSTLTIQRTQQEDSAVYLCASSAEGSSYNEQFFGPGTRLTVL.

The chain has TRBV28 and TRBJ1-1; possibly TRBD1 for D (6 bases). CDR3 length: 16 amino acids. V lost 3 bases to trimming and J lost 1 base, with 15 bases between them. The germline V gene has CDR1 MDHEN and CDR2 SYDVKM. The CDR3 DNA is TGTGCCAGCAGTTTCGGTGGAGGGGGGCCGAACACTGAAGCTTTCTTT. Translating it yields CASSFGGGGPNTEAFF.

The chain carries TRBV6-1 and TRBJ2-1; TRBD2 might be the D (6 bases). The CDR3 covers 15 residues. CDR1 and CDR2 from the germline V gene are MNHNS and SASEGT. Trimming pared 3 bases from V and 0 bases from J, leaving 9 bases between. This chain's CDR3 is CASSEGGGSYNEQFF. CDR3 bases: TGTGCCAGCAGTGAGGGGGGAGGCTCCTACAATGAGCAGTTCTTC.

The chain has TRBV7-9 and TRBJ1-1; no firm D call. From germline, CDR1 is SEHNR and CDR2 FQNEAQ (reference sequence). V lost 2 bases, J lost 1 base, and 5 bases lay in between. CDR3 length: 13 amino acids. For the CDR3, the DNA is TGTGCCAGCAGCTTAAACGGGAACACTGAAGCTTTCTTT. As protein: CASSLNGNTEAFF. The entire variable domain, with the rest obtained from reference TRBV7-9 and TRBJ1-1, is as follows: DTGVSQNPRHKITKRGQNVTFRCDPISEHNRLYWYRQTLGQGPEFLTYFQNEAQLEKSRLLSDRFSAERPKGSFSTLEIQRTEQGDSAMYLCASSLNGNTEAFFGQGTRLTVV.

The rearrangement uses TRBV28 and TRBJ1-1; D is unclear. The length of the CDR3 is 13 residues. The germline V gene encodes CDR1 MDHEN and CDR2 SYDVKM. The V end was cut by 5 bases, the J end by 4 bases, with 11 bases between. CDR3 bases: TGTGCCAGCAGTCCCCCTGCGACCACTGAAGCTTTCTTT. Protein: CASSPPATTEAFF.

The chain combines TRBV7-9 with TRBJ1-2; maybe TRBD1 (6 bases). CDR1 and CDR2 from the germline V gene are SEHNR and FQNEAQ (reference sequence). CDR3 length: 15 amino acids. Trimming removed 1 base from V and 0 bases from J, with 9 bases in between. DNA for the CDR3: TGTGCCAGCAGCTTAGAGGGGGGAGCTAACTATGGCTACACCTTC. It codes for CASSLEGGANYGYTF.

V usage is TRBV29-1 and J usage is TRBJ2-1, with 8 bases that match TRBD2. With 5 bases clipped from V and 3 bases from J, the junction kept 12 bases outside the gene matches. CDR1 SQVTM and CDR2 ANQGSEA come from the germline V gene. There are 16 residues in the CDR3. CDR3: CSVPRAGGPFYNEQFF. CDR3 coding DNA: TGCAGCGTTCCTAGGGCGGGAGGTCCCTTCTACAATGAGCAGTTCTTC.

CDR3: CAIFDREILPAYEQYV. CDR3 nucleotides: TGTGCGATTTTTGACAGGGAAATACTGCCGGCCTACGAGCAGTACGTC. This rearrangement joins TRBV21-1 to TRBJ2-7; the listed D gene, TRBD1, was not tested against the DNA. TRBV21-1 is labeled a pseudogene. The CDR3 is 16 residues long.

The V call is TRBV6-6, the J call TRBJ2-3; D call uncertain. The CDR3 extends over 10 amino acids. V lost 7 bases to trimming and J lost 5 bases, with 4 bases between them. Germline V gene data show CDR1 as MNHNY and CDR2 as SVGAGI (reference sequence). CDR3 bases: TGTGCCAGCAAATTAGATACGCAGTATTTT. It encodes CASKLDTQYF.

The chain links TRBV30 to TRBJ2-3, with 7 nucleotides matching TRBD1. The germline CDR1 and CDR2 sequences are GTSNPN and SVGIG (reference sequence). The CDR3 runs 14 residues. The V gene end was trimmed by 2 bases and the J gene end by 1 base; junction bases not matched to a gene: 3. DNA for the CDR3: TGTGCCTGGAGTCGACAGGGAGGCACAGATACGCAGTATTTT. Encoded protein: CAWSRQGGTDTQYF.

The chain combines TRBV5-1 with TRBJ2-1; the match to TRBD2 covers 8 bases. The CDR3 is made up of 15 amino acids. Germline CDR1 is SGHRS and CDR2 is YFSETQ. Unmatched junction bases numbered 9, after V lost 4 bases and J lost 6 bases. The CDR3 region has the DNA TGCGCCAGCAGCCAGACCGGGACTAGACCCAATGAGCAGTTCTTC. It is translated as CASSQTGTRPNEQFF.

This chain links TRBV5-5 with TRBJ1-6, with D perhaps matching TRBD1 (6 bases). Trimming took 5 bases from V and 9 from J, leaving 15 bases between them. Germline V gene lookup returns CDR1 SGHKS and CDR2 YYEKEE (reference sequence). The CDR3 covers 14 residues. CDR3: CASRVDSGGSPLHF. CDR3 DNA: TGTGCCAGCAGAGTGGACAGCGGGGGTTCACCCCTCCACTTT.